Below are 28 T cell receptor beta chains sequenced from a single sample in a study of blood T cell repertoires in COVID-19. Repertoires were generated with immunoSEQ multiplex PCR, while TCRdb's copy carries only in-frame clones and drops some. The profile covers 85,000 to 110,000 clones, with about 90% appearing a single time and 6.2% taken by the ten largest. The sequenced sample was peripheral blood. These receptors were taken from a human donor in a cohort sampled during active COVID-19.

This clone was seen only once. Mismatch with germline at one junction end may stem from a read error. The chain links TRBV2 to TRBJ1-4; D perhaps matches TRBD1 (5 bases). The CDR3 runs to 15 residues. Germline CDR1 and CDR2: SNHLY and FYNNEI. The CDR3 bases are TGTGCCAGCCTGATCCCCCCAGGGACTAGTGAAAAACTGTTTTTT. It yields the protein CASLIPPGTSEKLFF. The full variable domain, in which reference TRBV2 and TRBJ1-4 provide the parts outside the CDR3, is EPEVTQTPSHQVTQMGQEVILRCVPISNHLYFYWYRQILGQKVEFLVSFYNNEISEKSEIFDDQFSVERPDGSNFTLKIRSTKLEDSAMYFCASLIPPGTSEKLFFGSGTQLSVL.

The genes are TRBV2 and TRBJ1-1; a weak D match, TRBD1 (5 bases). CDR3 size: 17 residues. Germline V gene sequence: CDR1 SNHLY, CDR2 FYNNEI. Trimming left V 0 bases short and J 0 bases short, with 14 bases between. CDR3 sequence: CASSEARQGFMNTEAFF. CDR3 DNA: TGTGCCAGCAGTGAAGCGCGTCAGGGATTCATGAACACTGAAGCTTTCTTT.

The gene calls are TRBV5-1 and TRBJ1-4; 7 bases are shared with TRBD1. The CDR3 has 15 residues. CDR1 and CDR2 (germline): SGHRS, YFSETQ. V lost 0 bases, J lost 5 bases, and 4 bases stayed unmatched. The CDR3 loop is CASSLGGQSNEKLFF. The CDR3 nucleotides are TGCGCCAGCAGCTTGGGGGGACAGTCCAATGAAAAACTGTTTTTT.

This rearrangement joins TRBV5-8 to TRBJ1-6; D gene uncertain. The CDR3 is 13 amino acids. CDR1 is SGHTS, CDR2 YDEGEE, per germline. V was pared by 1 base and J by 10 bases, with 9 bases between. The CDR3 bases are TGTGCCAGCAGCTTGAATTCAGGATCACCCCTCCACTTT. Translated, it gives CASSLNSGSPLHF.

This clone was picked up a small number of times. This rearrangement joins TRBV18 to TRBJ1-5; 10 positions agree with TRBD1. CDR1 and CDR2 from the germline V gene are KGHSH and LQKENI. V trimming: 3 bases; J trimming: 6 bases; junction bases outside the gene matches: 2. This CDR3 region has 14 residues. CDR3 region: CASSPGQGTQPQHF. In nucleotides, the CDR3 is TGTGCCAGCTCACCGGGACAGGGGACTCAGCCCCAGCATTTT.

This clone was seen only once. The CDR3, as DNA: TGTGCCACCAGTGATCCCGCGGGCAGGGGCGACAATGAGCAGTTCTTC. This codes for CATSDPAGRGDNEQFF. The J gene is TRBJ2-1, the V gene TRBV24-1; D is possibly TRBD1 (6 bases). V lost 3 bases and J lost 5, with 16 bases in between. Germline CDR1 reads KGHDR; CDR2 reads SFDVKD. The CDR3 length is 16 residues.

The chain uses TRBV27 and TRBJ1-2; 12 positions agree with TRBD1. The CDR3 has 16 amino acids. Germline values: CDR1 MNHEY, CDR2 SMNVEV (reference sequence). V trimming: 3 bases; J trimming: 6 bases; junction bases outside the gene matches: 8. In DNA form, the CDR3 reads TGTGCCAGCAGTTTGTATCGGGGGACAGGGGGCGATGGCTACACCTTC. This encodes CASSLYRGTGGDGYTF.

The rearrangement links TRBV7-3 to TRBJ2-1; TRBD2 aligns across 15 bases. CDR1 and CDR2 (germline): SGHTA, FQGTGA. The CDR3 has 16 amino acids. Trimming at V came to 5 bases and at J to 9 bases, leaving 8 bases not matched to a gene. CDR3 region: CASSPTPGLAGGEQFF. CDR3 bases: TGTGCCAGCAGCCCTACCCCGGGACTAGCGGGAGGTGAGCAGTTCTTC.

The rearrangement uses TRBV20-1 and TRBJ1-5, with D perhaps TRBD1 (5 bases). CDR1 and CDR2 from the germline V gene are DFQATT and SNEGSKA (reference sequence). The CDR3 has 13 amino acids. Trimming pared 3 bases from V and 5 bases from J, leaving 11 bases between. The CDR3 is CSASRGSDQPQHF. In DNA form, the CDR3 reads TGCAGTGCTAGTAGGGGATCGGATCAGCCCCAGCATTTT.

The chain has TRBV7-6 and TRBJ2-7; 8 positions agree with TRBD2. CDR3 length equals 15 residues. Germline CDR1 reads SGHVS; CDR2 reads FNYEAQ. After removal of 5 bases from V and 2 bases from J, the junction contained 8 bases not matched to a gene. The CDR3 is CASSPTVAGTYEQYF. CDR3 DNA: TGTGCCAGCAGCCCAACGGTAGCGGGGACCTACGAGCAGTACTTC.

The J gene is TRBJ2-5, the V gene TRBV28; 12 bases fit TRBD2. Germline CDR1 and CDR2: MDHEN and SYDVKM. Trimming removed 4 bases from V and 4 bases from J; junction bases left unmatched: 1. The CDR3 loop spans 14 amino acids. CDR3 DNA: TGTGCCAGCAGTTCTAGCGGGGGGGTAGAGACCCAGTACTTC. It codes for CASSSSGGVETQYF.

This chain connects TRBV28 to TRBJ1-2, with 8 bases matching TRBD1. V shed 6 bases, J shed 4 bases, and the junction held 16 bases outside the gene matches. In germline, CDR1 is MDHEN, CDR2 SYDVKM. This CDR3 spans 17 amino acids. This CDR3 reads CASSRAGRGPRSYGYTF. As DNA, the CDR3 is TGTGCCAGCAGCCGCGCGGGCAGGGGGCCAAGGAGCTATGGCTACACCTTC.

This clone was counted a single time. The chain uses TRBV11-2 and TRBJ2-7; possibly TRBD1 for D (6 bases). Germline V gene lookup returns CDR1 SGHAT and CDR2 FQNNGV. The CDR3 is 14 amino acids. Trimming left V 2 bases short and J 2 bases short, with 10 bases between. This CDR3 is CASSLRTETYEQYF. As DNA, the CDR3 is TGTGCCAGCAGCTTAAGGACAGAGACCTACGAGCAGTACTTC. The variable domain in full, with the rest retrieved from reference TRBV11-2 and TRBJ2-7, is EAGVAQSPRYKIIEKRQSVAFWCNPISGHATLYWYQQILGQGPKLLIQFQNNGVVDDSQLPKDRFSAERLKGVDSTLKIQPAKLEDSAVYLCASSLRTETYEQYFGPGTRLTVT.

CDR3 in amino acids: CASSLYPPGQGTGELFF. The CDR3, as DNA: TGTGCCAGCAGCCTCTACCCCCCGGGACAGGGTACCGGGGAGCTGTTTTTT. The chain is built from TRBV7-8 and TRBJ2-2, with 9 bases lining up with TRBD1. Trimming at V came to 5 bases and at J to 5 bases, leaving 12 bases not matched to a gene. The CDR3 is made up of 17 amino acids. CDR1 SGHVS and CDR2 FQNEAQ come from the germline V gene.

The chain links TRBV27 to TRBJ2-4, with 9 bases aligning to TRBD2. This CDR3 has 15 amino acids. Germline trimming cut 1 base from V and 6 bases from J; bases unmatched to any gene: 4. Germline V CDR1 and CDR2: MNHEY, SMNVEV (reference sequence). The CDR3, as DNA: TGTGCCAGCAGTTTATTGGGCGGGAGGGCAAACATTCAGTACTTC. This sequence encodes CASSLLGGRANIQYF.

The chain recombines TRBV7-9 with TRBJ2-7, with D tentatively TRBD2 (5 bases). CDR3 size: 13 residues. Germline V lookup: CDR1 SEHNR, CDR2 FQNEAQ (reference sequence). The germline V and J ends were trimmed by 1 base and 5 bases, with 9 bases remaining between them. The CDR3 nucleotides are TGTGCCAGCAGCTTAGAGACGGGGAACGAGCAGTACTTC. Encoded protein: CASSLETGNEQYF.

The chain carries TRBV7-2 and TRBJ1-1; a weak D match, TRBD1 (6 bases). Germline V gene sequence: CDR1 SGHTA, CDR2 FQGNSA. This CDR3 comprises 15 residues. V lost 5 bases and J 2 bases, leaving 15 bases between the germline ends. The CDR3 region is CASSTGGRRNTEAFF. The CDR3 bases are TGTGCCAGCAGCACGGGGGGCAGGCGAAACACTGAAGCTTTCTTT. The full variable domain, in which reference TRBV7-2 and TRBJ1-1 provide the parts outside the CDR3, is GAGVSQSPSNKVTEKGKDVELRCDPISGHTALYWYRQSLGQGLEFLIYFQGNSAPDKSGLPSDRFSAERTGGSVSTLTIQRTQQEDSAVYLCASSTGGRRNTEAFFGQGTRLTVV.

This chain connects TRBV7-9 to TRBJ1-1; D is possibly TRBD1 (5 bases). V shed 5 bases and J shed 0 bases, with 13 bases lying between them. Germline CDR1 is SEHNR and CDR2 is FQNEAQ (reference sequence). This CDR3 has 15 amino acids. The DNA for the CDR3 is TGTGCCAGCAGCCCCCGGGGGGGGGTGAACACTGAAGCTTTCTTT. Amino acids: CASSPRGGVNTEAFF.

This clone has a handful of counts. The V gene is TRBV7-3, the J gene TRBJ2-2, with 7 bases lining up with TRBD1. CDR1 SGHTA and CDR2 FQGTGA come from the germline V gene. The CDR3 runs to 16 residues. The ends lost 5 bases at V and 4 bases at J; junction bases unmatched: 10. CDR3 sequence: CASSGPDRDTTGELFF. In nucleotides, the CDR3 is TGTGCCAGCAGCGGGCCCGACAGGGACACCACCGGGGAGCTGTTTTTT.

J is TRBJ1-1 and V is TRBV19; 7 bases line up with TRBD1. The length of the CDR3 is 15 residues. Germline CDR1 reads LNHDA; CDR2 reads SQIVND (reference sequence). Losses at the gene ends were 5 bases for V and 0 bases for J; bases not matched to a gene: 6. As DNA, the CDR3 is TGTGCCAGTAGTTCAACAGGGGTGGTGAACACTGAAGCTTTCTTT. It is translated as CASSSTGVVNTEAFF.

The genes are TRBV6-6 and TRBJ2-7; TRBD2 might be the D (5 bases). V was clipped by 0 bases and J by 5 bases, with 8 bases between them. The germline V gene encodes CDR1 MNHNY and CDR2 SVGAGI (reference sequence). This CDR3 has 13 residues. CDR3 bases: TGTGCCAGCAGTTACTCGGGGAGCAACGAGCAGTACTTC. Amino acids: CASSYSGSNEQYF.

The chain employs TRBV5-4 and TRBJ1-2; unclear D gene. CDR1 and CDR2 from the germline V gene are SGHNT and YYREEE (reference sequence). This CDR3 spans 14 amino acids. V lost 1 base, J lost 5 bases, and 12 bases lay in between. The CDR3 loop reads CASSLISRHYGYTF. The DNA of the CDR3 is TGTGCCAGCAGCTTGATATCCCGACATTATGGCTACACCTTC. The full variable domain, completed using reference TRBV5-4 and TRBJ1-2, is ETGVTQSPTHLIKTRGQQVTLRCSSQSGHNTVSWYQQALGQGPQFIFQYYREEENGRGNFPPRFSGLQFPNYSSELNVNALELDDSALYLCASSLISRHYGYTFGSGTRLTVV.

A single count supports this clone. The rearrangement links TRBV24-1 to TRBJ1-2; no reliable D call. CDR1 and CDR2 (germline): KGHDR, SFDVKD. There are 13 residues in the CDR3. V was cut by 3 bases and J by 4 bases, with 8 bases left in between. CDR3 bases: TGTGCCACCAGTGATGTAGCTGCCTATGGCTACACCTTC. Protein: CATSDVAAYGYTF.

The rearrangement joins TRBV5-1 to TRBJ1-4, with 9 positions matching TRBD1. Germline-derived CDR1 and CDR2 are SGHRS and YFSETQ. The CDR3 totals 16 residues. The J segment lost 8 bases and the V segment lost 4 bases, leaving 12 bases of the junction unmatched. The CDR3 loop is CASSPSQGALEEKLFF. Written as DNA, the CDR3 is TGCGCCAGCAGCCCTTCACAGGGGGCGCTTGAGGAAAAACTGTTTTTT.

This clone has more than one count but fewer than ten. This sequence joins TRBV27 and TRBJ1-2; D is unclear. V was cut by 5 bases and J by 2 bases, with 15 bases left in between. CDR3 length: 15 residues. CDR1 MNHEY and CDR2 SMNVEV come from the germline V gene (reference sequence). The CDR3: CASSPFGEPNYGYTF. CDR3 nucleotides: TGTGCCAGCAGTCCCTTCGGGGAACCCAACTATGGCTACACCTTC.

The V call is TRBV2, the J call TRBJ1-5; D uncertain. Trimming took off 4 bases at V and 0 bases at J, with 7 bases between the two ends. This CDR3 comprises 14 residues. The V gene's germline CDR1 is SNHLY and CDR2 FYNNEI. CDR3 sequence reads: CASSVGDSNQPQHF. Here the CDR3 DNA reads TGTGCCAGCAGTGTCGGGGATAGCAATCAGCCCCAGCATTTT.

This clone was picked up a small number of times. The CDR3 DNA sequence: TGTGCCAGCAGCTTAGTATCAGGGGGCGGAAACACCATATATTTT. This gives the protein CASSLVSGGGNTIYF. This rearrangement joins TRBV7-2 to TRBJ1-3, with 8 bases fitting TRBD1. The ends lost 1 base at V and 4 bases at J; junction bases unmatched: 3. Per the germline V gene, CDR1 is SGHTA and CDR2 is FQGNSA. The length of the CDR3 is 15 residues.

The chain joins TRBV6-5 to TRBJ1-1; D is possibly TRBD1 (5 bases). CDR1 MNHEY and CDR2 SVGAGI come from the germline V gene. The V end was cut by 2 bases, the J end by 1 base, with 11 bases between. The CDR3 runs 15 residues. In nucleotides, the CDR3 is TGTGCCAGCAGTTACGCGACAGTTGGGAACACTGAAGCTTTCTTT. Its protein is CASSYATVGNTEAFF.